Below, one TCR beta chain is given with its context. Its specific antigen is unknown. Germline is not matched at one junction end, which may reflect a read error. Stable Graves' hyperthyroidism was defined as the absence of progression to ophthalmopathy over 18 months of follow-up. Hyperthyroidism patients were newly diagnosed, had a disease duration of under 2 months, and were aged 18 to 65 years. Exclusion was applied to patients with uncontrolled infections, other autoimmune diseases, pregnancy or lactation. Clinical symptoms, serum thyroxine and TRAb, thyroid ultrasound, and orbital computed tomography formed the basis for the diagnoses. PBMCs were separated from under 11 ml of fresh peripheral blood using Ficoll-Paque density gradient centrifugation. Total RNA was extracted with Trizol reagent, and quality was checked on an Agilent 2100 Bioanalyzer. Amplification of TCR beta CDR3 regions was carried out from RNA transcripts. For the first round of RT-PCR on the TCR CDR3, the HTBI primer set was used together with the Qiagen OneStep RT-PCR kit. Libraries were constructed in a second round of multiplex PCR, after which size selection and purification were performed. The libraries were sequenced on an Illumina HiSeq2000 using paired-end 100 bp reads. Per the authors' processing: SOAPnuke was used to process the raw data, removing reads that contained adapters or uncalled bases, had a mean Phred below 15, or lacked an exact match to the constant primer or identifier. COPE v1.2.5 was used to merge high-quality paired reads, and clonotypes were defined as unique nucleotide sequences. Clonotypes were aligned to IMGT TRBV, TRBD and TRBJ reference segments using MiTCR v1.1. The analysis included only V-J combinations with a frequency above 0.0001, which together covered around 99% of the repertoires. The TCS score was defined as the ratio of F50 (clonal expansion) to E x V (chaos), calculated using BLOSUM62-based TCRdist between CDR3 peptides within each V-J. Welch's t-statistics and random forest reduced several hundred V-J features to 13, which were used in a naive Bayes classifier (R e1071). TCRdb passed the public sequencing reads through fastp at Q25 and MiXCR, retaining productive beta sequences. Here each entry gathers all rows of one CDR3 protein and keeps the most common genes and DNA. Clone size and V and J calls follow TCRdb, not the original study. A total of 550,000 to 650,000 distinct CDR3 sequences appear in this sample, less than 15% of them only once. Jointly, the top ten make up about 15% of the sample.

The data originate from a study of T cells in Graves' hyperthyroidism and ophthalmopathy (dated by TCRdb to about 2019). Broadly, across the study: Peripheral blood samples were taken at initial diagnosis, before any treatment was given. Whether ophthalmopathy could be predicted prospectively was tested in an independent validation cohort made up of 18 hyperthyroidism patients plus 17 patients who later progressed to ophthalmopathy. TCR Vbeta CDR3 sequencing of 120 to 150 peripheral blood samples (roughly 41 ophthalmopathy, 75 hyperthyroidism and approximately 17 progressor patients) is reported in the paper. TCR V-J signatures able to tell the groups apart were searched for in a discovery cohort of 90 to 100 patients, of whom about 40 had Graves' ophthalmopathy and 55 to 60 had stable Graves' hyperthyroidism. The 95 to 100 discovery patients were randomly divided into training and test sets at a 7:3 ratio. In roughly six Graves' hyperthyroidism patients, the study also compared T-cell repertoires from thyroid tissue with T-cell repertoires from blood. Once sampling was done, hyperthyroidism patients were given methimazole at a starting dose of 30 mg daily, whereas ophthalmopathy patients were given high-dose intravenous methylprednisolone. Broad study findings and their caveats: In validation, progression to ophthalmopathy was predicted by the model with almost 71% sensitivity and about 72% specificity, a median of 6.5 months before onset. Blood samples also contained most of the expanded thyroid clonotypes (frequency above 0.001), which suggests that blood repertoires may reflect thyroid immune responses. A 13 V-J signature model separated ophthalmopathy from stable hyperthyroidism, with over 85% sensitivity and just under 84% specificity in cross-validation and 80%/75% in testing. Sample size was not statistically predetermined, and investigators were not blinded to group allocation.

The CDR3, from cysteine to phenylalanine, totals 15 residues. The sequence is cut down to CDR3 DNA, 45 bases in frame from base 1. From the germline V gene, CDR1 is SGHAT and CDR2 is FQNNGV. The source material was blood. The clonotype was recovered from a woman aged 40 to 50 with Graves' hyperthyroidism. The receptor chain draws on TRBV11-2 and TRBJ2-1; a stretch of 7 junction bases matches TRBD2. The nucleotides are TGTGCCAGCAGCTTAGTGGGAGGGTCCTACAATGAGCGGTTCTTC. Translation gives CASSLVGGSYNERFF. Joined to the reference TRBV11-2 and TRBJ2-1 proteins, this CDR3 gives the full variable domain: EAGVAQSPRYKIIEKRQSVAFWCNPISGHATLYWYQQILGQGPKLLIQFQNNGVVDDSQLPKDRFSAERLKGVDSTLKIQPAKLEDSAVYLCASSLVGGSYNERFFGPGTRLTVL.